These 14 T cell receptor beta chains share one sample of origin, sequenced in a study of T-cell memory formation after mild COVID-19. MiXCR, applied by TCRdb to the 5' RACE reads, yields one record per CDR3 protein. This table has under 350,000 distinct CDR3 sequences, 16% appearing once. The specimen sequenced was PBMCs or a T cell subset sorted from them (not recorded which). The receptor set was obtained from a man aged 18 to 35 who had mild COVID-19 (a few samples of this study predate the infection). Cell type and time point are not known.

The table lists this clonotype with many counts. The chain couples TRBV3-1 to TRBJ2-3; the D call may be TRBD1 or TRBD2 (5 bases each). V was clipped by 4 bases and J by 8 bases, with 13 bases between them. CDR1 is LGHDT, CDR2 YNNKEL, per germline (reference sequence). This CDR3 has 13 amino acids. CDR3 protein: CASSLPGTGTQYF. CDR3 nucleotide sequence: TGTGCCAGCAGCCTACCCGGGACGGGTACGCAGTATTTT.

This clonotype showed up just a few times. The CDR3 DNA follows: TGTGCCAGCAGCCAACCCCAGGTTAACTATGGCTACACCTTC. The encoded protein is CASSQPQVNYGYTF. The chain uses TRBV3-1 and TRBJ1-2; D is undetermined. Trimming removed 2 bases from V and 1 base from J, with 8 bases in between. CDR3 size: 14 residues. Germline V gene lookup returns CDR1 LGHDT and CDR2 YNNKEL (reference sequence).

This clonotype was counted only a few times. The chain combines TRBV2 with TRBJ1-4; maybe TRBD1 (5 bases). The V end was cut by 7 bases, the J end by 5 bases, with 8 bases between. The CDR3 is 12 amino acids. The V gene's germline CDR1 is SNHLY and CDR2 FYNNEI. This chain's CDR3 is CASKWGNEKLFF. The CDR3 DNA follows: TGTGCCAGCAAATGGGGGAATGAAAAACTGTTTTTT.

This clonotype has only a few counts. The chain couples TRBV7-3 to TRBJ1-1; 7 bases align to TRBD1. V dropped 4 bases and J dropped 7; count of bases not matched to a gene: 6. Germline V gene sequence: CDR1 SGHTA, CDR2 FQGTGA. The CDR3 has 13 amino acids. The CDR3 nucleotides are TGTGCCAGCAGCTCCCAGAGGGGGCTTGAAGCTTTCTTT. Its protein is CASSSQRGLEAFF.

The genes are TRBV27 and TRBJ2-7; D is unresolved. This CDR3 is 14 amino acids long. Germline V CDR1 and CDR2: MNHEY, SMNVEV (reference sequence). V was clipped by 0 bases and J by 3 bases, with 9 bases between them. CDR3 nucleotide sequence: TGTGCCAGCAGTTTATCTCGATCGCACTACGAGCAGTACTTC. The encoded protein is CASSLSRSHYEQYF.

The chain recombines TRBV5-1 with TRBJ1-1; D not certain. Germline V gene data show CDR1 as SGHRS and CDR2 as YFSETQ. Trimming took 4 bases from V and 1 from J, leaving 8 bases between them. The CDR3 runs to 13 residues. The CDR3 nucleotides are TGCGCCAGCAGCCTTCCGCCGAACACTGAAGCTTTCTTT. Translating it yields CASSLPPNTEAFF. Drawing the rest from reference TRBV5-1 and TRBJ1-1, the complete variable domain is KAGVTQTPRYLIKTRGQQVTLSCSPISGHRSVSWYQQTPGQGLQFLFEYFSETQRNKGNFPGRFSGRQFSNSRSEMNVSTLELGDSALYLCASSLPPNTEAFFGQGTRLTVV.

This sequence joins TRBV6-1 and TRBJ2-5, with 10 positions matching TRBD1. The CDR3 is made up of 15 amino acids. The V gene's germline CDR1 is MNHNS and CDR2 SASEGT. Trimming at V came to 7 bases and at J to 5 bases, leaving 10 bases not matched to a gene. CDR3 loop: CASIPGTGVWETQYF. CDR3 nucleotides: TGTGCCAGCATTCCCGGGACAGGGGTCTGGGAGACCCAGTACTTC.

This clonotype was detected only a few times. The V call is TRBV15, the J call TRBJ1-1, with a tentative D call TRBD1 (6 bases). This CDR3 is 14 amino acids long. CDR1 and CDR2 from the germline V gene are LNHNV and YYDKDF (reference sequence). V was clipped by 3 bases and J by 8 bases, with 16 bases between them. This CDR3 reads CATSSEILTGEAFF. In nucleotides, the CDR3 is TGTGCCACCAGCAGTGAAATTTTAACAGGGGAAGCTTTCTTT.

The sample holds a few counts of this clonotype. This rearrangement joins TRBV18 to TRBJ2-1, with D possibly TRBD1 on 6 matching bases. Trimming stripped 5 bases from V and 8 bases from J, with 10 bases between. Looked up from germline, CDR1 is KGHSH and CDR2 is LQKENI. The CDR3 has 12 amino acids. CDR3 protein: CASSAQGDEQFF. The CDR3 DNA follows: TGTGCCAGCTCAGCACAGGGAGATGAGCAGTTCTTC. Combining the CDR3 with reference TRBV18 and TRBJ2-1 gives the whole variable domain NAGVMQNPRHLVRRRGQEARLRCSPMKGHSHVYWYRQLPEEGLKFMVYLQKENIIDESGMPKERFSAEFPKEGPSILRIQQVVRGDSAAYFCASSAQGDEQFFGPGTRLTVL.

This clonotype appeared once. This rearrangement joins TRBV7-8 to TRBJ2-5; D is unresolved. Germline values: CDR1 SGHVS, CDR2 FQNEAQ. The CDR3 is 13 residues long. Trimming stripped 8 bases from V and 5 bases from J, with 15 bases between. Here the CDR3 reads CASDGRFQETQYF. CDR3 DNA: TGTGCCAGCGACGGTCGATTTCAGGAGACCCAGTACTTC.

The chain is built from TRBV5-4 and TRBJ2-3; TRBD2 agrees at 9 bases. The CDR3 spans 18 residues. CDR1 is SGHNT, CDR2 YYREEE, per germline (reference sequence). V shed 0 bases, J shed 0 bases, and the junction held 8 bases outside the gene matches. CDR3: CASSLGLAGLPSTDTQYF. As DNA, the CDR3 is TGTGCCAGCAGCTTGGGGCTAGCGGGGTTGCCTAGCACAGATACGCAGTATTTT.

The rearrangement uses TRBV4-3 and TRBJ1-5, with D hard to call. V was pared by 0 bases and J by 2 bases, with 8 bases between. CDR1 is LGHNA and CDR2 is YSLEER in the germline V gene. CDR3 length: 15 residues. CDR3 protein: CASSQEPSGNQPQHF. In nucleotides, the CDR3 is TGCGCCAGCAGCCAAGAACCCTCCGGCAATCAGCCCCAGCATTTT.

Of note for this clonotype: A junction boundary mismatches the germline segment, possibly from a read error. V is TRBV5-1 and J is TRBJ1-6; 7 bases fit TRBD1. Germline V gene sequence: CDR1 SGHRS, CDR2 YFSETQ. This CDR3 is 15 amino acids long. CDR3 protein: CAGSPETGSWSPLHF. As DNA, the CDR3 is TGCGCCGGCAGCCCGGAGACAGGGTCGTGGTCACCCCTCCACTTT.

This clonotype appeared a few times. J is TRBJ1-1 and V is TRBV10-3, with D possibly being TRBD1 (6 bases). The CDR3 runs 15 residues. The V gene lost 4 bases and the J gene lost 4 bases, with 16 bases spanning the gap. The germline V gene has CDR1 ENHRY and CDR2 SYGVKD. CDR3 in DNA: TGTGCCATCAGTGGAATACAGGGTGTGATCACTGAAGCTTTCTTT. Translation gives CAISGIQGVITEAFF.